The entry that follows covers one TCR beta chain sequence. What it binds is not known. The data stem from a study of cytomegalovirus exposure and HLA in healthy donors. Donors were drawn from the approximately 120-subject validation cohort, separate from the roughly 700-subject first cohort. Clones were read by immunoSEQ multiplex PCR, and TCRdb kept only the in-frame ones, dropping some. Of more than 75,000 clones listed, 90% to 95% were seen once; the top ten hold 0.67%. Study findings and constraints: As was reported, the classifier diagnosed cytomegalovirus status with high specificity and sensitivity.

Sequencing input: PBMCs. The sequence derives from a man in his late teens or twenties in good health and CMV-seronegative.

The CDR3 reads CASSFSGGMNTEAFF. As DNA, the CDR3 is TGTGCCAGCAGCTTTTCAGGAGGGATGAACACTGAAGCTTTCTTT. The rearrangement joins TRBV2 to TRBJ1-1; no clear D gene. V gave up 6 bases and J gave up 0 bases, with 14 bases separating them. Germline V gives CDR1 SNHLY, CDR2 FYNNEI. The CDR3 length is 15 residues.